This T cell receptor (beta chain) was captured in a study of cytomegalovirus exposure and HLA in healthy donors. Study context: In an earlier analysis, around 120 million unique TCR beta sequences were found from 150 million to 200 million T cells.

Primers: 60 Vbeta forward and 13 Jbeta reverse. Original data processing: Around 80 million unique TCR beta chains, about 11 million of them shared, were counted by a later analysis. The protocol was immunoSEQ multiplex PCR, while the TCRdb copy is restricted to in-frame clones and leaves out a portion. Clone size and V and J calls were adopted from that table, with D and trimming inferred from the DNA. The profile shows about 110,000 clones, 60% to 85% of them singletons. Worth noting for this clone: Its antigen is currently unknown.

CDR3 size: 15 residues. Germline V gene data show CDR1 as SEHNR and CDR2 as FQNEAQ (reference sequence). Trimming took 5 bases from V and 6 from J; bases not matched to a gene: 7. General study findings and limits: Cytomegalovirus association was assigned to about 150 TCR beta chains. Follow-up analysis later connected one missense variant in DCLRE1C with trimming of TCR beta V- and J-genes.

The receptor was isolated from a woman aged 35 to 49 in good health and CMV-seropositive. The specimen sequenced was PBMCs. V gene TRBV7-9 combines with J gene TRBJ1-4, with 9 bases matching TRBD1. CDR3 in DNA: TGTGCCAGCAGCCCCGGGACAGGGAATGATGAAAAACTGTTTTTT. Amino acid sequence: CASSPGTGNDEKLFF.